Shown below are 20 T cell receptor beta chains from a single sample sequenced in a study of shared clonotypes between healthy human individuals. Libraries were prepared by immunoSEQ multiplex PCR; TCRdb keeps only in-frame clonotypes and omits some of them. The sample lists approximately 500,000 clones; approximately 78% were seen once. The source material was PBMCs. The receptors originated from a middle-aged woman in good health. Some clones in this sample may be carry-over from other donors' samples.

The chain couples TRBV19 to TRBJ2-1, with D possibly matching TRBD1 (5 bases). CDR1 is LNHDA, CDR2 SQIVND, per germline (reference sequence). The CDR3 spans 13 residues. Trimming stripped 8 bases from V and 6 bases from J, with 14 bases between. The CDR3 DNA reads TGTGCCAGTGGCTCCCAGGGCGCCAATGAGCAGTTCTTC. Amino acid sequence: CASGSQGANEQFF. The whole variable domain, filled in from reference TRBV19 and TRBJ2-1, reads DGGITQSPKYLFRKEGQNVTLSCEQNLNHDAMYWYRQDPGQGLRLIYYSQIVNDFQKGDIAEGYSVSREKKESFPLTVTSAQKNPTAFYLCASGSQGANEQFFGPGTRLTVL.

In its sample, this clone was seen once. The chain carries TRBV9 and TRBJ1-1, with D unresolved. V was pared by 0 bases and J by 1 base, with 7 bases between. The germline CDR1 and CDR2 sequences are SGDLS and YYNGEE. CDR3 length equals 14 residues. CDR3 region: CASSVDPENTEAFF. In nucleotides, the CDR3 is TGTGCCAGCAGCGTAGACCCCGAGAACACTGAAGCTTTCTTT.

In the case of this clone: Given a much more abundant clone one base away, this may be a read error. The chain joins TRBV5-1 to TRBJ1-3; tentatively, D is TRBD1 (6 bases). CDR1 and CDR2 from the germline V gene are SGHRS and YFSETQ. The length of the CDR3 is 16 residues. Between the trimmed V and J ends, which lost 0 bases and 4 bases, there was a span of 14 bases. Here the CDR3 DNA reads TGCGCCAGCAGCTTGGGAACAGGGCTCAAGGGAAACACCATATATTTT. Residues: CASSLGTGLKGNTIYF.

The chain has TRBV18 and TRBJ2-1; tentatively, D is TRBD1 or TRBD2 (5 bases each). Germline loops: CDR1 KGHSH, CDR2 LQKENI. V was cut by 3 bases and J by 5 bases, with 17 bases left in between. The CDR3 is 16 amino acids. This CDR3 reads CASSPRGSSVHNEQFF. The CDR3 nucleotides are TGTGCCAGCTCACCGAGGGGATCCTCCGTCCACAATGAGCAGTTCTTC. The complete variable domain, with remaining parts taken from reference TRBV18 and TRBJ2-1, reads NAGVMQNPRHLVRRRGQEARLRCSPMKGHSHVYWYRQLPEEGLKFMVYLQKENIIDESGMPKERFSAEFPKEGPSILRIQQVVRGDSAAYFCASSPRGSSVHNEQFFGPGTRLTVL.

V and J are TRBV7-8 and TRBJ1-5; D remains ambiguous. V was clipped by 5 bases and J by 4 bases, with 15 bases between them. Germline V lookup: CDR1 SGHVS, CDR2 FQNEAQ. The CDR3 covers 15 residues. The CDR3 loop reads CASSPIGVSNQPQHF. For the CDR3, the DNA is TGTGCCAGCAGCCCCATAGGCGTCTCTAATCAGCCCCAGCATTTT.

The genes are TRBV7-8 and TRBJ2-7; TRBD1 matches 10 bases. J was trimmed by 5 bases and V by 4 bases; bases with no gene match: 8. The CDR3 has 15 amino acids. Germline values: CDR1 SGHVS, CDR2 FQNEAQ. Written as DNA, the CDR3 is TGTGCCAGCAGCTCCTCGGGACAGGGGTACCACGAGCAGTACTTC. It yields the protein CASSSSGQGYHEQYF.

With regard to this clone: One end of the junction does not line up with germline, which may come from a read error. This chain joins TRBV5-4 and TRBJ2-7; 9 bases match TRBD1. The CDR3 is 14 residues long. Germline CDR1 SGHNT, CDR2 YYREEE (reference sequence). The CDR3 region is CASSMSDRGYQQYF. DNA for the CDR3: TGTGCCAGCAGCATGTCGGACAGGGGCTACCAGCAGTACTTC.

In its sample, this clone was seen once. The genes are TRBV6-1 and TRBJ2-3; no reliable D call. Germline CDR1 and CDR2: MNHNS and SASEGT. Trimming stripped 1 base from V and 3 bases from J, with 2 bases between. The CDR3 spans 12 residues. The CDR3 spells CASSEVTDTQYF. The CDR3 DNA reads TGTGCCAGCAGTGAAGTAACAGATACGCAGTATTTT.

This sequence joins TRBV5-1 and TRBJ1-3; D is unresolved. The V and J ends lost 1 base and 4 bases respectively, with 9 bases between them. The germline CDR1 and CDR2 sequences are SGHRS and YFSETQ. The CDR3 contains 14 residues. This chain's CDR3 is CASSLTGWGNTIYF. CDR3 sequence (DNA): TGCGCCAGCAGCTTGACGGGGTGGGGAAACACCATATATTTT.

V gene TRBV11-2 combines with J gene TRBJ2-1; 10 bases map to TRBD2. The CDR3 is 15 amino acids. Losses at the gene ends were 3 bases for V and 8 bases for J; bases not matched to a gene: 7. In germline, CDR1 is SGHAT, CDR2 FQNNGV. For the CDR3, the DNA is TGTGCCAGCAGCTTTAGCGGGAGGCCCCTCCATGAGCAGTTCTTC. Its protein product is CASSFSGRPLHEQFF.

This clone was seen once. This same CDR3 is encoded by further DNA sequences in the sample. The V and J genes are TRBV9 and TRBJ2-5; 9 bases line up with TRBD2. The CDR3 has 14 residues. Germline V gene sequence: CDR1 SGDLS, CDR2 YYNGEE. The trim removed 0 bases at V and 5 bases at J, leaving 2 bases unmatched. The CDR3 region has the DNA TGTGCCAGCAGCGTAGGGCTAGCGGGGGAGACCCAGTACTTC. It specifies CASSVGLAGETQYF.

V is TRBV5-6 and J is TRBJ2-3; TRBD2 aligns across 7 bases. V shed 4 bases and J 4 bases; nucleotides not matched to a gene: 9. From germline, CDR1 is SGHDT and CDR2 YYEEEE. This CDR3 is built from 15 residues. The CDR3 DNA reads TGTGCCAGCAGCCCGAGGCGGGGAGGGCCAGATACGCAGTATTTT. Its translation is CASSPRRGGPDTQYF. The full variable domain, with the rest looked up from reference TRBV5-6 and TRBJ2-3, is DAGVTQSPTHLIKTRGQQVTLRCSPKSGHDTVSWYQQALGQGPQFIFQYYEEEERQRGNFPDRFSGHQFPNYSSELNVNALLLGDSALYLCASSPRRGGPDTQYFGPGTRLTVL.

The chain combines TRBV18 with TRBJ2-5, with 14 bases matching TRBD2. The J segment lost 5 bases and the V segment lost 3 bases, leaving 14 bases of the junction unmatched. Germline CDR1 is KGHSH and CDR2 is LQKENI. CDR3 length: 19 residues. DNA for the CDR3: TGTGCCAGCTCACCGTCGGGACTAGCGGGAGTGGGACCCCCCGAGACCCAGTACTTC. Its protein product is CASSPSGLAGVGPPETQYF.

This rearrangement joins TRBV7-9 to TRBJ2-7; D is possibly TRBD1 (6 bases). The CDR3 has 13 amino acids. CDR1 and CDR2 (germline): SEHNR, FQNEAQ (reference sequence). The V end lost 0 bases, the J end lost 7 bases, and 10 bases lay between the germline ends. CDR3 protein: CASSLAQQGEQYF. The CDR3 DNA sequence: TGTGCCAGCAGCTTAGCCCAGCAGGGGGAGCAGTACTTC. Complete variable domain (other parts from reference TRBV7-9 and TRBJ2-7): DTGVSQNPRHKITKRGQNVTFRCDPISEHNRLYWYRQTLGQGPEFLTYFQNEAQLEKSRLLSDRFSAERPKGSFSTLEIQRTEQGDSAMYLCASSLAQQGEQYFGPGTRLTVT.

The chain couples TRBV1 to TRBJ2-1; the table's TRBD1 call for D was not verified on the DNA. TRBV1 constitutes a pseudogene. The CDR3 totals 16 residues. CDR3 coding DNA: TGCACCAGCAGCCAAGATCGGCAGGGATCGAACAATGAGCAGTTCTTC. It yields the protein CTSSQDRQGSNNEQFF.

This chain links TRBV10-2 with TRBJ1-1, with 9 bases aligning to TRBD1. The CDR3 runs to 14 residues. Germline CDR1 reads WSHSY; CDR2 reads SAAADI. V lost 5 bases and J lost 4; bases outside the gene matches: 5. The CDR3 reads CASSLQGARTEAFF. DNA for the CDR3: TGCGCCAGCAGTCTACAGGGGGCGCGCACTGAAGCTTTCTTT.

The V call is TRBV19, the J call TRBJ1-5; D remains unclear. The CDR3 spans 14 residues. With 10 bases removed from V and 7 bases from J, the gap between germline ends came to 20 bases. Germline loops: CDR1 LNHDA, CDR2 SQIVND (reference sequence). The chain's CDR3 is CATLEWGNEQPQHF. The CDR3 DNA reads TGTGCCACCCTAGAGTGGGGAAACGAACAGCCCCAGCATTTT.

The CDR3 sequence is CASSLRLNTEAFF. The CDR3 nucleotides are TGTGCCAGCAGCTTGAGACTGAACACTGAAGCTTTCTTT. The rearrangement uses TRBV7-9 and TRBJ1-1; D call uncertain. The CDR3 runs 13 residues. Per the germline V gene, CDR1 is SEHNR and CDR2 is FQNEAQ (reference sequence). V lost 3 bases and J 0 bases, leaving 5 bases between the germline ends.

CDR3 DNA: TGTGCCAGCAGCCAAGCGTCTACGTACAATGAGCAGTTCTTC. Its translation is CASSQASTYNEQFF. The gene calls are TRBV14 and TRBJ2-1; the D is unclear. This CDR3 comprises 14 residues. V was pared by 1 base and J by 4 bases, with 8 bases between. The germline V gene encodes CDR1 SGHDN and CDR2 FVKESK.

The chain combines TRBV29-1 with TRBJ1-3; TRBD1 aligns across 7 bases. The CDR3 runs to 15 residues. Germline CDR1 and CDR2: SQVTM and ANQGSEA. Trimming removed 2 bases from V and 3 bases from J; junction bases left unmatched: 7. This chain's CDR3 is CSVERRDRVGNTIYF. CDR3 coding DNA: TGCAGCGTTGAAAGGCGAGACAGGGTTGGAAACACCATATATTTT.